This entry lists 31 T cell receptor beta chains sequenced from one sample in a study of T cell responses to AZD1222 COVID-19 vaccine (dated by TCRdb to the early 2020s). The library relied on the immunoSEQ multiplex PCR assay. TCRdb holds this immuneACCESS table with in-frame rearrangements only. Some clones are missing; in checked studies, unresolved V genes explain under half, and the rest has no known cause. A total of roughly 180,000 clones appear in this sample, 87% of them only once. Jointly, the top ten make up 2.6% of the sample. What the time point label conveys for this sample: baseline before first vaccination. The sample here was peripheral blood, taken on day 0 of AZD1222 vaccination. Receptors originate from an adult in good health.

The V call is TRBV19, the J call TRBJ2-7; D not certain. There are 13 residues in the CDR3. CDR1 is LNHDA, CDR2 SQIVND, per germline (reference sequence). Trimming cost V 5 bases and J 3 bases, with 11 bases left between them. This chain's CDR3 is CASSAGPLYEQYF. CDR3 sequence (DNA): TGTGCCAGTAGTGCCGGTCCTCTCTACGAGCAGTACTTC. The full variable domain, in which reference TRBV19 and TRBJ2-7 provide the parts outside the CDR3, is DGGITQSPKYLFRKEGQNVTLSCEQNLNHDAMYWYRQDPGQGLRLIYYSQIVNDFQKGDIAEGYSVSREKKESFPLTVTSAQKNPTAFYLCASSAGPLYEQYFGPGTRLTVT.

V usage is TRBV6-5 and J usage is TRBJ1-5, with D hard to call. Trimming left V 4 bases short and J 5 bases short, with 15 bases between. This CDR3 has 15 amino acids. Germline values: CDR1 MNHEY, CDR2 SVGAGI. The CDR3 DNA follows: TGTGCCAGCAGTTCCGTGGACCGGACCTATCAGCCCCAGCATTTT. Translating gives CASSSVDRTYQPQHF.

This chain's CDR3 is CASSLFSGPTDTQYF. CDR3 DNA: TGTGCCAGCAGCTTATTTAGCGGGCCTACAGATACGCAGTATTTT. The chain recombines TRBV7-2 with TRBJ2-3; TRBD2 agrees at 7 bases. The CDR3 is made up of 15 amino acids. The germline V gene encodes CDR1 SGHTA and CDR2 FQGNSA. V dropped 2 bases and J dropped 3; count of bases not matched to a gene: 5.

The gene calls are TRBV2 and TRBJ1-4; tentatively, D is TRBD1 (5 bases). Trimming cost V 7 bases and J 8 bases, with 17 bases left between them. In germline, CDR1 is SNHLY, CDR2 FYNNEI. The length of the CDR3 is 14 residues. CDR3 nucleotide sequence: TGTGCCAGCAACGGAGGGGCCGTCAAAGAAAAACTGTTTTTT. This translates into CASNGGAVKEKLFF. The variable domain in full, with the rest retrieved from reference TRBV2 and TRBJ1-4, is EPEVTQTPSHQVTQMGQEVILRCVPISNHLYFYWYRQILGQKVEFLVSFYNNEISEKSEIFDDQFSVERPDGSNFTLKIRSTKLEDSAMYFCASNGGAVKEKLFFGSGTQLSVL.

This rearrangement joins TRBV18 to TRBJ1-2, with D maybe TRBD1 (5 bases). Trimming stripped 3 bases from V and 7 bases from J, with 18 bases between. The CDR3 is 15 residues long. From germline, CDR1 is KGHSH and CDR2 LQKENI. In DNA form, the CDR3 reads TGTGCCAGCTCACCTTCTCTCGGAGGGGATGCTGGCTACACCTTC. As protein: CASSPSLGGDAGYTF.

This chain links TRBV7-9 with TRBJ2-7; tentative D call: TRBD1 (5 bases). The CDR3 loop spans 14 amino acids. Trimming took 4 bases from V and 2 from J, leaving 12 bases between them. Per germline, CDR1 SEHNR and CDR2 FQNEAQ (reference sequence). The CDR3 sequence: CASSSSQGAYEQYF. The CDR3 DNA sequence: TGTGCCAGCAGCTCTTCGCAGGGCGCCTACGAGCAGTACTTC.

This clone came up once. The V gene is TRBV27, the J gene TRBJ2-1, with TRBD2 matching over 9 bases. Germline V lookup: CDR1 MNHEY, CDR2 SMNVEV (reference sequence). V trimming: 9 bases; J trimming: 7 bases; junction bases outside the gene matches: 10. CDR3 size: 14 residues. This CDR3 is CASSRGGRGNEQFF. The CDR3 coding sequence is TGTGCCAGTTCAAGGGGCGGGAGGGGGAATGAGCAGTTCTTC.

The chain carries TRBV28 and TRBJ2-7; a possible D gene is TRBD2 (6 bases). The CDR3 runs to 14 residues. Germline V gene data show CDR1 as MDHEN and CDR2 as SYDVKM. V was trimmed by 7 bases and J by 6 bases, leaving 19 bases between them. CDR3 bases: TGTGCCAGCAAACCGGGACTCCAGTGGTTCGAGCAGTACTTC. Its protein is CASKPGLQWFEQYF.

The CDR3 DNA reads as TGTGCCAGTAGTACGCTGCAGCCAAGATCTAACTATGGCTACACCTTC. It yields the protein CASSTLQPRSNYGYTF. The genes are TRBV19 and TRBJ1-2; D is ambiguous. CDR3 length: 16 amino acids. The ends were cut back, 4 bases at V and 0 bases at J, with 15 bases in the middle. Germline V CDR1 and CDR2: LNHDA, SQIVND (reference sequence).

The genes are TRBV7-2 and TRBJ1-6, with 8 bases lining up with TRBD1. J was trimmed by 7 bases and V by 2 bases; bases with no gene match: 1. The CDR3 covers 14 residues. Germline-derived CDR1 and CDR2 are SGHTA and FQGNSA. The CDR3 here is CASSLQGANSPLHF. The CDR3 DNA is TGTGCCAGCAGCTTACAGGGGGCGAATTCACCCCTCCACTTT.

The chain has TRBV6-5 and TRBJ2-7, with 10 bases lining up with TRBD1. Germline CDR1 is MNHEY and CDR2 is SVGAGI. This CDR3 region has 14 residues. Germline trimming cut 4 bases from V and 5 bases from J; bases unmatched to any gene: 5. As DNA, the CDR3 is TGTGCCAGCAGTTGGGGGACAGGGGCGGACGAGCAGTACTTC. Its translation is CASSWGTGADEQYF.

The chain carries TRBV24-1 and TRBJ1-5, with D possibly being TRBD1 (5 bases). The CDR3 length is 15 residues. Trimming cost V 2 bases and J 5 bases, with 12 bases left between them. Per the germline V gene, CDR1 is KGHDR and CDR2 is SFDVKD. The CDR3 DNA reads TGTGCCACCAGTGATTCTGGCACAGGCGATCAGCCCCAGCATTTT. Its protein is CATSDSGTGDQPQHF.

This clone was seen once. The rearrangement links TRBV5-1 to TRBJ2-7; 11 nucleotides match TRBD1. Germline CDR1 is SGHRS and CDR2 is YFSETQ. V lost 4 bases to trimming and J lost 2 bases; unmatched junction nucleotides: 5. CDR3 length: 15 amino acids. CDR3 bases: TGCGCCAGCAGCGTTCCGGGACAGGGGGCCTACGAGCAGTACTTC. It yields the protein CASSVPGQGAYEQYF.

CDR3 sequence (DNA): TGCGCCAGCAGCTTGGGGGGAATCGGGGATGAGCAGTTCTTC. This translates into CASSLGGIGDEQFF. The gene calls are TRBV5-1 and TRBJ2-1; D is possibly TRBD2 (5 bases). Germline lookup yields CDR1 SGHRS and CDR2 YFSETQ. Trimming removed 0 bases from V and 8 bases from J, with 12 bases in between. The CDR3 runs to 14 residues.

J is TRBJ1-2 and V is TRBV28, with unresolved D. Trimming removed 6 bases from V and 8 bases from J, with 16 bases in between. This CDR3 comprises 13 residues. Germline lookup yields CDR1 MDHEN and CDR2 SYDVKM. Here the CDR3 reads CASSQPPSGGYTF. Written as DNA, the CDR3 is TGTGCCAGCAGCCAGCCCCCCTCGGGGGGCTACACCTTC.

The chain has TRBV15 and TRBJ2-1; D perhaps matches TRBD2 (5 bases). Germline values: CDR1 LNHNV, CDR2 YYDKDF (reference sequence). V lost 0 bases and J lost 1, with 10 bases in between. The CDR3 contains 16 residues. Here the CDR3 DNA reads TGTGCCACCAGCAGAGATCCAGCGGCGTCCTACAATGAGCAGTTCTTC. Translating gives CATSRDPAASYNEQFF.

This chain joins TRBV5-1 and TRBJ1-1, with TRBD1 identical over 8 bases. Germline trimming cut 4 bases from V and 11 bases from J; bases unmatched to any gene: 7. The CDR3 extends over 12 amino acids. Germline assignment: CDR1 SGHRS and CDR2 YFSETQ. This CDR3 reads CASSPGTGSAFF. In DNA, the CDR3 is TGCGCCAGCAGCCCTGGGACAGGCAGCGCTTTCTTT.

V and J are TRBV5-5 and TRBJ2-3; perhaps TRBD2 as D (6 bases). Trimming removed 5 bases at V and 0 bases at J, with 13 bases between. This CDR3 comprises 15 residues. Germline CDR1 and CDR2: SGHKS and YYEKEE (reference sequence). The DNA for the CDR3 is TGTGCCAGCAGAAACCGGGACTTGAGCACAGATACGCAGTATTTT. Protein sequence: CASRNRDLSTDTQYF. Together with reference TRBV5-5 and TRBJ2-3, the CDR3 gives the full variable domain: DAGVTQSPTHLIKTRGQQVTLRCSPISGHKSVSWYQQVLGQGPQFIFQYYEKEERGRGNFPDRFSARQFPNYSSELNVNALLLGDSALYLCASRNRDLSTDTQYFGPGTRLTVL.

The CDR3 loop is CASSFSQFSNQPQHF. The CDR3 DNA follows: TGTGCCAGCAGTTTTTCCCAGTTTAGCAATCAGCCCCAGCATTTT. The chain joins TRBV28 to TRBJ1-5, with D unresolved. CDR1 and CDR2 (germline): MDHEN, SYDVKM. The V gene lost 3 bases and the J gene lost 0 bases, with 9 bases spanning the gap. The CDR3 loop spans 15 amino acids.

This clone was counted only a few times. The chain employs TRBV30 and TRBJ1-1; tentatively, D is TRBD1 (5 bases). Germline-derived CDR1 and CDR2 are GTSNPN and SVGIG (reference sequence). CDR3 length: 16 amino acids. V was cut by 5 bases and J by 1 base, with 20 bases left in between. Here the CDR3 reads CAWSPGPRRGNTEAFF. The CDR3 DNA sequence: TGTGCCTGGTCCCCAGGGCCCCGGAGGGGGAACACTGAAGCTTTCTTT.

The genes are TRBV10-3 and TRBJ1-1; no clear D. Trimming cost V 3 bases and J 3 bases, with 14 bases left between them. This CDR3 spans 15 amino acids. Per germline, CDR1 ENHRY and CDR2 SYGVKD. This CDR3 reads CAISDSKGSHTEAFF. DNA for the CDR3: TGTGCCATCAGTGATTCGAAGGGAAGCCACACTGAAGCTTTCTTT.

V usage is TRBV18 and J usage is TRBJ1-2, with D possibly matching TRBD1 (5 bases). Germline loops: CDR1 KGHSH, CDR2 LQKENI. V gave up 2 bases and J gave up 6 bases, with 13 bases separating them. This CDR3 region has 14 residues. This chain's CDR3 is CASSPTGTYDGYTF. Written as DNA, the CDR3 is TGTGCCAGCTCACCAACCGGGACGTACGATGGCTACACCTTC.

This clone was recorded a few times. The chain has TRBV18 and TRBJ1-4, with TRBD1 matching over 10 bases. CDR1 KGHSH and CDR2 LQKENI come from the germline V gene. V lost 3 bases to trimming and J lost 7 bases; unmatched junction nucleotides: 5. This CDR3 is built from 15 residues. Written as DNA, the CDR3 is TGTGCCAGCTCACCCCGACAGGGGGCGGGTGAAAAACTGTTTTTT. It yields the protein CASSPRQGAGEKLFF.

The chain employs TRBV12-5 and TRBJ1-4; 8 bases align to TRBD1. From germline, CDR1 is LGHNT and CDR2 FRNRAP. J gave up 6 bases and V 5 bases, and 5 bases lay outside the gene matches. This CDR3 has 14 residues. CDR3 coding DNA: TGTGCTAGTGGTATCAGGGGGCGCGATGAAAAACTGTTTTTT. It codes for CASGIRGRDEKLFF.

The chain is built from TRBV15 and TRBJ2-3; the D is unclear. The V gene lost 2 bases and the J gene lost 0 bases, with 15 bases spanning the gap. From germline, CDR1 is LNHNV and CDR2 YYDKDF (reference sequence). The CDR3 loop spans 17 amino acids. For the CDR3, the DNA is TGTGCCACCAGCAGATCTCGTCGTCTAGGAAGCACAGATACGCAGTATTTT. The encoded protein is CATSRSRRLGSTDTQYF.

The CDR3 region has the DNA TGTGCCAGTAGATGGTTATCAACCGGGGAGCTGTTTTTT. Amino acids: CASRWLSTGELFF. The J gene is TRBJ2-2, the V gene TRBV19; D not resolved. V dropped 6 bases and J dropped 5 bases, with 10 bases sitting between them. The germline CDR1 and CDR2 sequences are LNHDA and SQIVND (reference sequence). The CDR3 extends over 13 amino acids. Variable domain in full (rest from reference TRBV19 and TRBJ2-2): DGGITQSPKYLFRKEGQNVTLSCEQNLNHDAMYWYRQDPGQGLRLIYYSQIVNDFQKGDIAEGYSVSREKKESFPLTVTSAQKNPTAFYLCASRWLSTGELFFGEGSRLTVL.

This clone turned up a few times. The V and J genes are TRBV6-6 and TRBJ1-6; D is ambiguous. The CDR3 has 12 amino acids. V was shortened by 6 bases and J by 5 bases, with 5 bases between the two germline ends. Germline V gives CDR1 MNHNY, CDR2 SVGAGI (reference sequence). For the CDR3, the DNA is TGTGCCAGCAGAGTGAATAATTCACCCCTCCACTTT. The encoded protein is CASRVNNSPLHF.

This clone has a single count. This chain uses TRBV28 with TRBJ1-5; D is undetermined. CDR1 is MDHEN, CDR2 SYDVKM, per germline. Trimming stripped 8 bases from V and 7 bases from J, with 21 bases between. The CDR3 totals 15 residues. The CDR3 DNA reads as TGTGCCAGCTCCTGGGTTCGTCGTCCGGGCCAGCCCCAGCATTTT. This sequence encodes CASSWVRRPGQPQHF.

The chain uses TRBV7-7 and TRBJ2-7; no clear D gene. The CDR3 covers 13 residues. The germline V and J ends were trimmed by 1 base and 6 bases, with 10 bases remaining between them. Germline-derived CDR1 and CDR2 are SSHAT and FNYEAQ (reference sequence). In DNA form, the CDR3 reads TGTGCCAGCAGCTTAGGCCTAGATGGCGAGCAGTACTTC. Its translation: CASSLGLDGEQYF.

The count of this clone is one. The rearrangement joins TRBV30 to TRBJ1-6; tentative D call: TRBD1 (5 bases). The germline CDR1 and CDR2 sequences are GTSNPN and SVGIG (reference sequence). This CDR3 comprises 13 residues. The ends were cut back, 1 base at V and 8 bases at J, with 9 bases in the middle. The CDR3 DNA is TGTGCCTGGAGTGCGGGACGGGATTCACCCCTCCACTTT. As protein: CAWSAGRDSPLHF.

The chain links TRBV5-8 to TRBJ2-1; possibly TRBD1 or TRBD2 for D (5 bases each). CDR3 length equals 14 residues. V was trimmed by 3 bases and J by 3 bases, leaving 10 bases between them. CDR1 is SGHTS and CDR2 is YDEGEE in the germline V gene. The CDR3 loop reads CASSSLGDYNEQFF. CDR3 coding DNA: TGTGCCAGCAGCTCGTTGGGGGACTACAATGAGCAGTTCTTC.